The TCR beta chain described here comes from a study of patients and donors after allogeneic stem cell transplantation. The sample holds many counts of this clonotype. The CDR3 runs to 13 residues. Per the germline V gene, CDR1 is ENHRY and CDR2 is SYGVKD. V shed 10 bases and J shed 3 bases, with 15 bases lying between them. From the RT-PCR reads, TCRdb called clonotypes with MiXCR, one entry per CDR3 protein. The table includes some 960,000 distinct CDR3 sequences, about a sixth detected once. The clonotype was recovered from a human donor who was either an allogeneic HSCT recipient or a stem cell or donor lymphocyte infusion donor (not recorded which). It is not recorded whose cells these are; they may come from a transplant donor. The chain recombines TRBV10-3 with TRBJ2-5; possibly TRBD1 or TRBD2 for D (5 bases each). The specimen sequenced was blood, either unsorted or a sorted T cell fraction (not recorded which). The CDR3 DNA follows: TGTGCCACCAGAACCGGGACGGAAGAGACCCAGTACTTC. This sequence encodes CATRTGTEETQYF.